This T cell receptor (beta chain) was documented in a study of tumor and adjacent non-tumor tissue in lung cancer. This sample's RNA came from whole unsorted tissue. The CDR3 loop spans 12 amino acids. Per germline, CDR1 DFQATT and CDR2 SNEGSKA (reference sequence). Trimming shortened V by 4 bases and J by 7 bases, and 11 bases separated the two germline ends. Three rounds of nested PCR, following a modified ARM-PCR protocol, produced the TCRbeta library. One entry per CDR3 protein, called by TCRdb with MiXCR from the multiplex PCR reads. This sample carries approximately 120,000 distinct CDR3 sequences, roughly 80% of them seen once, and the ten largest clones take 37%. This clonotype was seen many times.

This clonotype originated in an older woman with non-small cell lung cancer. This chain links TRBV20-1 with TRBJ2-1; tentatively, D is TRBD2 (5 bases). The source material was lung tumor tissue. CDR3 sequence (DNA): TGCAGTGCTAAGCGGACCTTAAATGAGCAGTTCTTC. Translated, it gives CSAKRTLNEQFF.